Presented here are 28 T cell receptor beta chains from one specimen sequenced in a study of T cells in Graves' hyperthyroidism and ophthalmopathy. Researchers amplified the TCR beta CDR3 regions from RNA transcripts. The TCR CDR3 was amplified in a first-round RT-PCR using the HTBI primer set. From the multiplex PCR reads, TCRdb called clonotypes with MiXCR, one entry per CDR3 protein. There are approximately 430,000 distinct CDR3 sequences in the sample; around a sixth occur only once, and approximately 7.5% lies in the top ten. The sample comprised blood. The receptors stem from a woman under 30 with Graves' hyperthyroidism.

The chain links TRBV19 to TRBJ2-6; the D gene is possibly TRBD2 (7 bases). V lost 6 bases, J lost 1 base, and 16 bases lay in between. Germline CDR1 is LNHDA and CDR2 is SQIVND (reference sequence). This CDR3 has 17 amino acids. CDR3 sequence: CASRWGGATSGANVLTF. The CDR3 coding sequence is TGTGCCAGTAGATGGGGGGGCGCGACTTCTGGGGCCAACGTCCTGACTTTC.

At least ten counts were recorded for this clonotype. The rearrangement uses TRBV29-1 and TRBJ2-2; maybe TRBD2 (6 bases). CDR1 is SQVTM and CDR2 is ANQGSEA in the germline V gene. CDR3 length: 15 amino acids. V was trimmed by 7 bases and J by 1 base, leaving 16 bases between them. CDR3 sequence (DNA): TGCAGCGCGGGACTGGGGGAATTGAACACCGGGGAGCTGTTTTTT. This translates into CSAGLGELNTGELFF.

This clonotype was recorded at least ten times. The V and J genes are TRBV20-1 and TRBJ2-7; possible D gene TRBD2, 6 bases. Deletions cut 0 bases from V and 3 bases from J, with 15 bases between. The germline V gene encodes CDR1 DFQATT and CDR2 SNEGSKA (reference sequence). The CDR3 length is 15 residues. Here the CDR3 DNA reads TGCAGTGCTAGAGATCAAGGAGGGGTGCGCTACGAGCAGTACTTC. Its translation is CSARDQGGVRYEQYF.

This clonotype was found many times. The V call is TRBV6-1, the J call TRBJ1-4; the D is unclear. Germline V gives CDR1 MNHNS, CDR2 SASEGT. The CDR3 runs 14 residues. Trimming removed 6 bases from V and 8 bases from J, with 16 bases in between. The CDR3 here is CASRVTKGGEKLFF. The CDR3 DNA reads as TGTGCCAGCAGGGTTACAAAAGGAGGCGAAAAACTGTTTTTT.

The CDR3 spells CATSRQSTNTEAFF. CDR3 nucleotides: TGTGCCACCTCGCGACAGAGTACGAACACTGAAGCTTTCTTT. This rearrangement joins TRBV19 to TRBJ1-1; maybe TRBD1 (5 bases). Trimming cost V 10 bases and J 1 base, with 16 bases left between them. Germline CDR1 and CDR2: LNHDA and SQIVND (reference sequence). The CDR3 runs to 14 residues.

This sequence joins TRBV11-2 and TRBJ2-7, with D perhaps TRBD2 (5 bases). V lost 1 base and J lost 8, with 18 bases in between. Per the germline V gene, CDR1 is SGHAT and CDR2 is FQNNGV. This CDR3 has 15 amino acids. The CDR3 spells CASSLGRSSTGKQYF. In DNA form, the CDR3 reads TGTGCCAGCAGCTTAGGACGTTCAAGCACGGGGAAGCAGTACTTC.

The table lists this clonotype with many counts. The V call is TRBV3-1, the J call TRBJ1-5; TRBD1 matches at 8 bases. In germline, CDR1 is LGHDT, CDR2 YNNKEL (reference sequence). J gave up 7 bases and V 3 bases, and 5 bases lay outside the gene matches. There are 14 residues in the CDR3. The DNA of the CDR3 is TGTGCCAGCAGCCACTCAGGGGGCAGGCAGCCCCAGCATTTT. Its protein product is CASSHSGGRQPQHF.

Ten or more counts support this clonotype. The genes are TRBV2 and TRBJ2-7; 9 nucleotides match TRBD2. Germline CDR1 and CDR2: SNHLY and FYNNEI. This CDR3 is built from 14 residues. V shed 3 bases and J 2 bases; nucleotides not matched to a gene: 2. DNA of the CDR3: TGTGCCAGCAGTGACAGCGGGAGGCCCTACGAGCAGTACTTC. Protein sequence: CASSDSGRPYEQYF.

This clonotype has just a few counts. The V gene is TRBV14, the J gene TRBJ1-2; D perhaps matches TRBD1 (6 bases). V lost 4 bases and J 4 bases, leaving 13 bases between the germline ends. The CDR3 contains 14 residues. Germline CDR1 reads SGHDN; CDR2 reads FVKESK. The CDR3 spells CASSPQGGLYGYTF. CDR3 bases: TGTGCCAGCAGCCCCCAAGGGGGGCTCTATGGCTACACCTTC.

The V call is TRBV20-1, the J call TRBJ2-5; TRBD2 matches 7 bases. V shed 2 bases and J 2 bases; nucleotides not matched to a gene: 5. The V gene's germline CDR1 is DFQATT and CDR2 SNEGSKA (reference sequence). CDR3 length equals 14 residues. In DNA form, the CDR3 reads TGCAGTGCTAGAAGTCTAGCGGTGCAAGAGACCCAGTACTTC. It specifies CSARSLAVQETQYF.

This clonotype has a count of ten or more. The chain carries TRBV7-2 and TRBJ2-7; 9 bases map to TRBD2. Germline CDR1 reads SGHTA; CDR2 reads FQGNSA. Trimming took 4 bases from V and 7 from J; bases not matched to a gene: 8. The CDR3 covers 14 residues. This CDR3 is CASSSSGTTLEQYF. The CDR3 DNA follows: TGTGCCAGCAGCTCTAGCGGGACTACCCTGGAGCAGTACTTC.

The chain carries TRBV12-5 and TRBJ2-5; 8 bases agree with TRBD2. CDR3 length: 16 amino acids. Looked up from germline, CDR1 is LGHNT and CDR2 is FRNRAP. V lost 1 base, J lost 5 bases, and 9 bases stayed unmatched. The CDR3 DNA is TGTGCTAGTGGTTTGGGGACTAGCCCCGGGGGGGAGACCCAGTACTTC. It codes for CASGLGTSPGGETQYF.

In its sample, this clonotype was seen many times. The rearrangement joins TRBV4-1 to TRBJ1-3, with D possibly matching TRBD1 (6 bases). The V end lost 0 bases, the J end lost 2 bases, and 14 bases lay between the germline ends. CDR3 size: 17 residues. CDR1 MGHRA and CDR2 YSYEKL come from the germline V gene. CDR3 in DNA: TGCGCCAGCAGCCAAGAGAGGACAGTGGTGGCTGGAAACACCATATATTTT. Translation: CASSQERTVVAGNTIYF.

This clonotype was counted at least ten times. This chain joins TRBV5-1 and TRBJ2-1, with D perhaps TRBD2 (6 bases). Germline V gene lookup returns CDR1 SGHRS and CDR2 YFSETQ. CDR3 length equals 13 residues. The V end was cut by 4 bases, the J end by 9 bases, with 14 bases between. CDR3 coding DNA: TGCGCCAGCAGCGGCGGGACGTTCGGTGAGCAGTTCTTC. It specifies CASSGGTFGEQFF. The variable domain in full, with the rest retrieved from reference TRBV5-1 and TRBJ2-1, is KAGVTQTPRYLIKTRGQQVTLSCSPISGHRSVSWYQQTPGQGLQFLFEYFSETQRNKGNFPGRFSGRQFSNSRSEMNVSTLELGDSALYLCASSGGTFGEQFFGPGTRLTVL.

In its sample, this clonotype was seen many times. The J gene is TRBJ1-1, the V gene TRBV2, with D tentatively TRBD1 (6 bases). The V gene's germline CDR1 is SNHLY and CDR2 FYNNEI. V was shortened by 10 bases and J by 1 base, with 19 bases between the two germline ends. The CDR3 is 15 residues long. The CDR3 sequence: CATFGGGERNTEAFF. CDR3 coding DNA: TGTGCCACGTTTGGGGGCGGTGAGAGGAACACTGAAGCTTTCTTT. The whole variable domain, remainder taken from reference TRBV2 and TRBJ1-1, is EPEVTQTPSHQVTQMGQEVILRCVPISNHLYFYWYRQILGQKVEFLVSFYNNEISEKSEIFDDQFSVERPDGSNFTLKIRSTKLEDSAMYFCATFGGGERNTEAFFGQGTRLTVV.

This clonotype showed up just a few times. This chain connects TRBV11-3 to TRBJ2-7; TRBD2 aligns across 11 bases. CDR1 is SGHNT and CDR2 is YENEEA in the germline V gene. The CDR3 spans 16 residues. V trimming: 0 bases; J trimming: 3 bases; junction bases outside the gene matches: 4. CDR3 nucleotide sequence: TGTGCCAGCAGCTTAGAAACTAGCGGGAGCCACTACGAGCAGTACTTC. Amino acid sequence: CASSLETSGSHYEQYF.

This clonotype has only a few counts. The genes are TRBV19 and TRBJ1-5, with D unresolved. Germline CDR1 and CDR2: LNHDA and SQIVND (reference sequence). This CDR3 region has 16 residues. V was pared by 6 bases and J by 0 bases, with 15 bases between. CDR3 DNA: TGTGCCAGTAGCCCCCAGTCTTCAGGTAGCAATCAGCCCCAGCATTTT. Protein sequence: CASSPQSSGSNQPQHF.

The rearrangement uses TRBV5-4 and TRBJ1-5, with D possibly TRBD1 on 6 matching bases. Germline V gives CDR1 SGHNT, CDR2 YYREEE (reference sequence). CDR3 length equals 12 residues. Trimming took 8 bases from V and 5 from J, leaving 11 bases between them. In nucleotides, the CDR3 is TGTGCCAGGTTAGGGGGGGATCAGCCCCAGCATTTT. Translated, it gives CARLGGDQPQHF.

This clonotype appeared many times. The rearrangement links TRBV7-9 to TRBJ1-5, with TRBD1 as a possible D gene (5 bases). The germline V and J ends were trimmed by 4 bases and 2 bases, with 15 bases remaining between them. CDR3 size: 16 residues. The germline V gene encodes CDR1 SEHNR and CDR2 FQNEAQ (reference sequence). The CDR3 reads CASSSDTPVGNQPQHF. CDR3 bases: TGTGCCAGCAGCTCGGACACGCCGGTGGGCAATCAGCCCCAGCATTTT.

In its sample, this clonotype was seen many times. The chain is built from TRBV9 and TRBJ2-7; TRBD2 matches at 9 bases. The V and J ends lost 0 bases and 3 bases, in that order; junction bases with no gene match: 7. The germline CDR1 and CDR2 sequences are SGDLS and YYNGEE. The length of the CDR3 is 16 residues. The chain's CDR3 is CASSVAPSGEVYEQYF. The DNA for the CDR3 is TGTGCCAGCAGCGTAGCCCCTAGCGGGGAGGTCTACGAGCAGTACTTC. The full variable domain, completed using reference TRBV9 and TRBJ2-7, is DSGVTQTPKHLITATGQRVTLRCSPRSGDLSVYWYQQSLDQGLQFLIQYYNGEERAKGNILERFSAQQFPDLHSELNLSSLELGDSALYFCASSVAPSGEVYEQYFGPGTRLTVT.

This clonotype has a count of ten or more. The chain couples TRBV6-1 to TRBJ1-5; D is undetermined. Germline CDR1 is MNHNS and CDR2 is SASEGT. V lost 3 bases and J 1 base, leaving 10 bases between the germline ends. The CDR3 consists of 15 residues. The CDR3 here is CASSEAELSNQPQHF. The DNA for the CDR3 is TGTGCCAGCAGTGAGGCCGAATTAAGCAATCAGCCCCAGCATTTT.

The chain couples TRBV10-2 to TRBJ1-2, with TRBD1 matching 7 bases. Trimming took 4 bases from V and 8 from J; bases not matched to a gene: 10. Per germline, CDR1 WSHSY and CDR2 SAAADI. The CDR3 is 14 residues long. CDR3 nucleotides: TGCGCCAGCAGTGGGTGGACAGGAATTATAGGCTACACCTTC. Its translation: CASSGWTGIIGYTF.

Ten or more counts support this clonotype. V is TRBV9 and J is TRBJ1-2, with TRBD1 as a possible D gene (5 bases). The germline V and J ends were trimmed by 2 bases and 6 bases, with 8 bases remaining between them. CDR1 and CDR2 from the germline V gene are SGDLS and YYNGEE. The CDR3 is made up of 12 amino acids. In nucleotides, the CDR3 is TGTGCCAGCAGCGTTTGGGGGGATGGCTACACCTTC. This translates into CASSVWGDGYTF.

Ten or more counts support this clonotype. This chain uses TRBV12-3 or TRBV12-4 with TRBJ2-7, with D perhaps being TRBD1 or TRBD2 (6 bases each). V was cut by 4 bases and J by 6 bases, with 13 bases left in between. There are 13 residues in the CDR3. This chain's CDR3 is CASSSGGLSEQYF. CDR3 bases: TGTGCCAGCAGTTCCGGGGGCCTTTCCGAGCAGTACTTC.

Ten or more counts support this clonotype. The chain is built from TRBV3-1 and TRBJ2-7; 7 bases are shared with TRBD1. Germline assignment: CDR1 LGHDT and CDR2 YNNKEL (reference sequence). After removal of 5 bases from V and 3 bases from J, the junction contained 4 bases not matched to a gene. The CDR3 runs to 13 residues. This CDR3 reads CASSDGQDYEQYF. The CDR3 DNA reads TGTGCCAGCAGCGACGGACAGGACTACGAGCAGTACTTC.

Many counts were recorded for this clonotype. This chain connects TRBV4-2 to TRBJ2-7; a possible D gene is TRBD2 (6 bases). Trimming took off 1 base at V and 4 bases at J, with 11 bases between the two ends. CDR3 length equals 14 residues. CDR1 and CDR2 (germline): LGHNA, YNFKEQ. CDR3 coding DNA: TGTGCCAGCAGCCAAGGGGGAGGAGAGTACGAGCAGTACTTC. Translating it yields CASSQGGGEYEQYF.

This clonotype has ten or more counts. The chain carries TRBV5-8 and TRBJ1-6; D may be TRBD1 (5 bases). Germline V gives CDR1 SGHTS, CDR2 YDEGEE. V lost 0 bases and J lost 3, with 7 bases in between. This CDR3 is 15 amino acids long. DNA of the CDR3: TGTGCCAGCAGCTTGGAACAGGACTATAATTCACCCCTCCACTTT. This gives the protein CASSLEQDYNSPLHF.

The table lists this clonotype with many counts. The chain combines TRBV5-1 with TRBJ2-2, with 10 bases fitting TRBD1. V trimming: 0 bases; J trimming: 2 bases; junction bases outside the gene matches: 7. The germline gives CDR1 SGHRS, CDR2 YFSETQ. This CDR3 comprises 18 residues. CDR3 DNA sequence: TGCGCCAGCAGCTTGGGACAGGGGGCCTACACTAACACCGGGGAGCTGTTTTTT. Amino acids: CASSLGQGAYTNTGELFF.